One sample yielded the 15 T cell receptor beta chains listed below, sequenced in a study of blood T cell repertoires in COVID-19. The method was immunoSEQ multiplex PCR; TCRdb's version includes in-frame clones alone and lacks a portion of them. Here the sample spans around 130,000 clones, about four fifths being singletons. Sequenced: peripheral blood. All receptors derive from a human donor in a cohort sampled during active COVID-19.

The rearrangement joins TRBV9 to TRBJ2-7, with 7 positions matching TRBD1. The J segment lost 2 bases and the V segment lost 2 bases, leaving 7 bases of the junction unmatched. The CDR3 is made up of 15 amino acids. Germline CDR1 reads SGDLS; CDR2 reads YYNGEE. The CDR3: CASSVGQTSTYEQYF. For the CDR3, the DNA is TGTGCCAGCAGCGTGGGACAGACAAGTACCTACGAGCAGTACTTC.

CDR3 residues: CASSLSGAGQYF. DNA of the CDR3: TGTGCCAGCAGTCTTAGCGGGGCGGGGCAGTACTTC. The chain carries TRBV7-9 and TRBJ2-7; 8 bases line up with TRBD2. The CDR3 is 12 residues long. Looked up from germline, CDR1 is SEHNR and CDR2 is FQNEAQ (reference sequence). The trim removed 6 bases at V and 9 bases at J, leaving 7 bases unmatched.

For the CDR3, the DNA is TGTGCCAGCTCGCCGACTAGCGGGGGGAACACCGGGGAGCTGTTTTTT. This sequence encodes CASSPTSGGNTGELFF. This chain joins TRBV18 and TRBJ2-2, with 12 bases that match TRBD2. V dropped 6 bases and J dropped 1; count of bases not matched to a gene: 3. Germline CDR1 is KGHSH and CDR2 is LQKENI. The CDR3 sequence is 16 residues long.

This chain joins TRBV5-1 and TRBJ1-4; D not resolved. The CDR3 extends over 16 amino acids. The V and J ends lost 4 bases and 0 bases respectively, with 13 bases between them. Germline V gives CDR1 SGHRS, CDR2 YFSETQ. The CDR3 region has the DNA TGCGCCAGCAGCCGAGACACTAGAGCAACTAATGAAAAACTGTTTTTT. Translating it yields CASSRDTRATNEKLFF. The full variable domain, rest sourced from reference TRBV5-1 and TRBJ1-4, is KAGVTQTPRYLIKTRGQQVTLSCSPISGHRSVSWYQQTPGQGLQFLFEYFSETQRNKGNFPGRFSGRQFSNSRSEMNVSTLELGDSALYLCASSRDTRATNEKLFFGSGTQLSVL.

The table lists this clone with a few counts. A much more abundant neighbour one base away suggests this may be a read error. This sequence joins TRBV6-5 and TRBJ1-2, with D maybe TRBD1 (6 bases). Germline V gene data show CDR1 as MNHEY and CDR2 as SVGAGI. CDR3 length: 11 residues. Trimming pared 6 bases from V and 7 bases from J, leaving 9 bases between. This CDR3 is CASSQGLGYTF. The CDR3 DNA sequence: TGTGCCAGCAGCCAGGGGCTTGGCTACACCTTC.

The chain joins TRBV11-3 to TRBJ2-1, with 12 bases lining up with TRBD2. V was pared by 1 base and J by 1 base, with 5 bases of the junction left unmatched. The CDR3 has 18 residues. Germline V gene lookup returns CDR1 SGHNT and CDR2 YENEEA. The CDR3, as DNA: TGTGCCAGCAGCTTAGCTTCTAGCGGGGGGGGATCCTACAATGAGCAGTTCTTC. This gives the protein CASSLASSGGGSYNEQFF.

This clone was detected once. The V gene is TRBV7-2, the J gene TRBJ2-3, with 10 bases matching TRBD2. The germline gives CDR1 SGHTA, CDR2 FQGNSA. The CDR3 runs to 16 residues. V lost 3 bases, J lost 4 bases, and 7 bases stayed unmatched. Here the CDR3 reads CASSLPLAGPSDTQYF. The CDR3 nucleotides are TGTGCCAGCAGCTTGCCACTAGCGGGGCCTTCAGATACGCAGTATTTT.

The CDR3 region is CASSFEGVGHEQYF. The DNA for the CDR3 is TGCGCCAGCAGCTTCGAAGGGGTGGGCCACGAGCAGTACTTC. The chain employs TRBV5-1 and TRBJ2-7; tentatively, D is TRBD1 (5 bases). CDR1 is SGHRS, CDR2 YFSETQ, per germline. CDR3 length: 14 amino acids. Trimming took off 2 bases at V and 5 bases at J, with 14 bases between the two ends.

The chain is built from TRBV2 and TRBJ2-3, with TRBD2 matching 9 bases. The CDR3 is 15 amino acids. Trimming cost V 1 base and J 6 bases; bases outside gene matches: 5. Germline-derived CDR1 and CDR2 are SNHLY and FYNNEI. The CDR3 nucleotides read TGTGCCAGCAGTGAAGGGCGGGGGGGCCTGGATACGCAGTATTTT. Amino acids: CASSEGRGGLDTQYF.

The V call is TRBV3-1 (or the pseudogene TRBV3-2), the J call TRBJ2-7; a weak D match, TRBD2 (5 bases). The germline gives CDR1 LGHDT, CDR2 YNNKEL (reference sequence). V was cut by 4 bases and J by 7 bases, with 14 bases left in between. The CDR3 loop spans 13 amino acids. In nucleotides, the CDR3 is TGTGCCAGCAGCCTAAAACCGTCGGGGGAGCAGTACTTC. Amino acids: CASSLKPSGEQYF.

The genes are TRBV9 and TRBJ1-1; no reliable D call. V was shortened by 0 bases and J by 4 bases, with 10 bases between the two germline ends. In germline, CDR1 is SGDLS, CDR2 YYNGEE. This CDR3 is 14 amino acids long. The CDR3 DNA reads TGTGCCAGCAGCGTAGCTACTTTCCGCACTGAAGCTTTCTTT. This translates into CASSVATFRTEAFF.

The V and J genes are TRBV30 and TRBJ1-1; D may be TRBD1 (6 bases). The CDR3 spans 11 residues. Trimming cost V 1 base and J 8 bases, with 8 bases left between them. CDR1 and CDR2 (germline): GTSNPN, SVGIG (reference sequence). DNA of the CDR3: TGTGCCTGGAGTGCCGACAGGGAAGCTTTCTTT. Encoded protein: CAWSADREAFF.

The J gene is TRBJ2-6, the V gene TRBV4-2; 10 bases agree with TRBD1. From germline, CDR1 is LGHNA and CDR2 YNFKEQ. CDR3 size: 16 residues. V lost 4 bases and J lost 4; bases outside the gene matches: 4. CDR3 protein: CASSPDRGNGANVLTF. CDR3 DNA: TGTGCCAGCAGCCCGGACAGGGGGAACGGGGCCAACGTCCTGACTTTC.

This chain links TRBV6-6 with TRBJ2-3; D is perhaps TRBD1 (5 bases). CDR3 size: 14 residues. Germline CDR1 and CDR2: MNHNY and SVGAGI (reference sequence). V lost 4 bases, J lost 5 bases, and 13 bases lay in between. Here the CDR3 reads CASSWPPQGDTQYF. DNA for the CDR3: TGTGCCAGCAGTTGGCCCCCTCAGGGAGATACGCAGTATTTT.

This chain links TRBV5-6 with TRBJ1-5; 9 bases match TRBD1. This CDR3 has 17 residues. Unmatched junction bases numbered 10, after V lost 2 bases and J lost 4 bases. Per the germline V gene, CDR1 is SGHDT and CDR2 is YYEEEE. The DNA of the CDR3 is TGTGCCAGCAGCTTTTACACAGGGGGCTTGTTAAATCAGCCCCAGCATTTT. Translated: CASSFYTGGLLNQPQHF.